This entry lists 8 T cell receptor beta chains sequenced from one sample in a study of blood T cell repertoires in COVID-19. The assay was immunoSEQ multiplex PCR, and TCRdb's table has in-frame clones only and misses some. Of 430,000 or so clones listed, 70% to 90% are singletons. The sequenced material came from peripheral blood. The origin of the receptors is a young man with COVID-19, enrolled during active disease.

J is TRBJ2-7 and V is TRBV3-1 (or the pseudogene TRBV3-2); 8 nucleotides line up with TRBD1. The CDR3 totals 16 residues. Germline V lookup: CDR1 LGHDT, CDR2 YNNKEL (reference sequence). Trimming removed 0 bases from V and 4 bases from J; junction bases left unmatched: 8. The CDR3 is CASSQDRADRAYEQYF. As DNA, the CDR3 is TGTGCCAGCAGCCAAGATAGGGCGGACAGGGCGTACGAGCAGTACTTC.

The chain has TRBV11-3 and TRBJ2-7; TRBD2 matches at 9 bases. Germline V gene lookup returns CDR1 SGHNT and CDR2 YENEEA. This CDR3 is 14 amino acids long. The V gene end was trimmed by 6 bases and the J gene end by 2 bases; junction bases not matched to a gene: 5. This CDR3 reads CASRKREATYEQYF. DNA for the CDR3: TGTGCCAGCAGGAAGCGGGAGGCCACCTACGAGCAGTACTTC.

This clone occurred a few times. This chain joins TRBV5-4 and TRBJ2-5, with a possible D match to TRBD2 (5 bases). This CDR3 contains 15 residues. With 0 bases removed from V and 5 bases from J, the gap between germline ends came to 14 bases. Germline CDR1 is SGHNT and CDR2 is YYREEE (reference sequence). Here the CDR3 reads CASSLVRGERETQYF. CDR3 DNA: TGTGCCAGCAGCTTGGTCCGGGGTGAAAGGGAGACCCAGTACTTC.

The chain recombines TRBV18 with TRBJ2-3; no reliable D call. Trimming removed 2 bases at V and 0 bases at J, with 9 bases between. There are 15 residues in the CDR3. CDR1 KGHSH and CDR2 LQKENI come from the germline V gene. Here the CDR3 reads CASSPGHSSTDTQYF. CDR3 nucleotide sequence: TGTGCCAGCTCACCAGGGCATTCTAGCACAGATACGCAGTATTTT.

V usage is TRBV2 and J usage is TRBJ2-3; TRBD2 agrees at 8 bases. The V gene end was trimmed by 5 bases and the J gene end by 7 bases; junction bases not matched to a gene: 11. Germline V gives CDR1 SNHLY, CDR2 FYNNEI. This CDR3 region has 15 residues. CDR3 nucleotide sequence: TGTGCCAGCAGTTCCGGTAGCGGGATGGTCCATACGCAGTATTTT. It codes for CASSSGSGMVHTQYF.

The chain uses TRBV5-3 and TRBJ1-2; no definite D call. TRBV5-3 is an ORF, and what it does is uncertain. V was pared by 0 bases and J by 0 bases, with 6 bases between. The CDR3 consists of 14 residues. This CDR3 is CARSLGGANYGYTF. Here the CDR3 DNA reads TGTGCCAGAAGCTTGGGCGGAGCTAACTATGGCTACACCTTC.

The chain couples TRBV5-4 to TRBJ2-1; D is unresolved. Germline V gene data show CDR1 as SGHNT and CDR2 as YYREEE (reference sequence). Deletions cut 5 bases from V and 0 bases from J, with 9 bases between. CDR3 length: 14 residues. The CDR3 is CASSFGGSYNEQFF. CDR3 bases: TGTGCCAGCAGTTTCGGCGGCTCCTACAATGAGCAGTTCTTC. The variable domain in full, with the rest retrieved from reference TRBV5-4 and TRBJ2-1, is ETGVTQSPTHLIKTRGQQVTLRCSSQSGHNTVSWYQQALGQGPQFIFQYYREEENGRGNFPPRFSGLQFPNYSSELNVNALELDDSALYLCASSFGGSYNEQFFGPGTRLTVL.

V gene TRBV3-1 (or the pseudogene TRBV3-2) combines with J gene TRBJ2-1; 10 bases align to TRBD2. From germline, CDR1 is LGHDT and CDR2 YNNKEL (reference sequence). With V trimmed by 1 base and J by 9 bases, 15 bases remained unmatched. This CDR3 region has 18 residues. CDR3 sequence: CASSQVSSGRAVRGEQFF. CDR3 nucleotide sequence: TGTGCCAGCAGCCAAGTTTCGAGCGGGAGGGCCGTCCGGGGTGAGCAGTTCTTC.